A selection of T cell receptor beta chains follows, all from one sample in a study of beta chain features in type 1 diabetes. Data came from immunoSEQ multiplex PCR; TCRdb stores just in-frame clones and leaves some out. There are hundreds of thousands of clones in the sample; 6.5% to 10% occur only once, and more than 0.4% lies in the top ten. The sequenced sample was central memory CD4+ T cells from blood. These receptors all come from a woman between 18 and 29 years old in good health. CDR3s include the opening cysteine and the closing phenylalanine or tryptophan. The order of the fields is V gene, J gene, D gene, clone size, CDR3 protein, CDR3 DNA. The D gene is left open where the match is weak. Clone size appears in some rows only: once, few, many, or a class for an expanded clone.

>TRBV4-3|TRBJ2-2|TRBD2|-
CASSQVRLAGGRNTGELFF
TGCGCCAGCAGCCAAGTTCGGCTAGCGGGAGGCCGGAACACCGGGGAGCTGTTTTTT
>TRBV9|TRBJ2-5|TRBD1|few
CASSVMGQLQETQYF
TGTGCCAGCAGCGTCATGGGACAGCTCCAAGAGACCCAGTACTTC
>TRBV7-3|TRBJ1-1|-|few
CASSLRTTSEAFF
TGTGCCAGCAGCCTACGGACTACTTCTGAAGCTTTCTTT
>TRBV19|TRBJ1-2|TRBD1|-
CASSIGPDREHGYTF
TGTGCCAGTAGTATCGGCCCGGACAGGGAACACGGCTACACCTTC
>TRBV7-9|TRBJ1-4|-|few
CASNLPGFNEKLFF
TGTGCCAGCAACCTGCCAGGGTTCAATGAAAAACTGTTTTTT
>TRBV6-5|TRBJ2-3|-|few
CASKRSVSTDTQYF
TGTGCCAGCAAGCGGTCGGTGAGCACAGATACGCAGTATTTT
>TRBV27|TRBJ2-7|TRBD1|few
CASSFQTGQNYEQYF
TGTGCCAGCAGTTTCCAAACGGGACAGAACTACGAGCAGTACTTC
>TRBV7-9|TRBJ1-1|TRBD1|many
CASSLQGEPEAFF
TGTGCCAGCAGCTTACAGGGGGAGCCTGAAGCTTTCTTT
>TRBV9|TRBJ1-2|TRBD1|-
CASSAGQGNYGYTF
TGTGCCAGCAGCGCCGGACAGGGGAACTATGGCTACACCTTC
>TRBV7-9|TRBJ1-2|-|few
CASSLGRHYGYTF
TGTGCCAGCAGCTTAGGCCGCCACTATGGCTACACCTTC
>TRBV18|TRBJ2-3|TRBD1|-
CASSPKQGGDTQYF
TGTGCCAGCTCACCAAAACAGGGGGGAGATACGCAGTATTTT
>TRBV6-5|TRBJ2-3|-|few
CASSDGGSVDTQYF
TGTGCCAGCAGTGACGGGGGAAGCGTGGATACGCAGTATTTT
>TRBV21-1|TRBJ1-1|-|many
CARPGAFF
TGTGCCAGACCTGGGGCTTTCTTT
>TRBV19|TRBJ1-1|-|few
CASSLRRNTEAFF
TGTGCCAGTAGTCTGAGACGAAACACTGAAGCTTTCTTT
>TRBV28|TRBJ2-7|-|many
CASSLGSEQYF
TGTGCCAGCAGTTTAGGTTCAGAGCAGTACTTC
>TRBV7-3|TRBJ2-7|-|many
CASSFTGASGEQYF
TGTGCCAGCAGCTTCACCGGGGCGTCGGGCGAGCAGTACTTC
>TRBV6-5|TRBJ1-3|-|few
CASSLSGARNTIYF
TGTGCCAGCAGCCTATCGGGAGCGCGAAACACCATATATTTT
>TRBV4-3|TRBJ2-1|TRBD2|-
CASSHEGGRAPNEQFF
TGCGCCAGCAGCCACGAGGGCGGGAGGGCTCCCAATGAGCAGTTCTTC
>TRBV9|TRBJ2-1|-|-
CASRRFDEQFF
TGTGCCAGCAGACGATTCGATGAGCAGTTCTTC
>TRBV29-1|TRBJ2-5|-|-
CSVAGLLGETQYF
TGCAGCGTCGCTGGACTCCTGGGAGAGACCCAGTACTTC
>TRBV4-2|TRBJ2-1|-|few
CASSQEKGNEQFF
TGTGCCAGCAGCCAAGAGAAGGGCAATGAGCAGTTCTTC
>TRBV29-1|TRBJ2-3|-|few
CSVARGGPSDTQYF
TGCAGCGTTGCGAGAGGAGGGCCCTCAGATACGCAGTATTTT
>TRBV6-5|TRBJ1-5|TRBD1|-
CASTDREQQPQHF
TGTGCCAGCACAGACAGGGAACAACAGCCCCAGCATTTT
>TRBV2|TRBJ2-1|-|-
CASSFQSSYNEQFF
TGTGCCAGCAGTTTTCAGAGCTCCTACAATGAGCAGTTCTTC
>TRBV5-1|TRBJ1-4|-|-
CASSLGTLYEKLFF
TGCGCCAGCAGCCTCGGGACGTTATATGAAAAACTGTTTTTT
>TRBV29-1|TRBJ2-5|-|few
CSVDREETQYF
TGCAGCGTTGACAGGGAAGAGACCCAGTACTTC
>TRBV2|TRBJ2-3|-|-
CASILAGHTQYF
TGTGCCAGCATTCTGGCGGGGCATACGCAGTATTTT
>TRBV19|TRBJ1-5|-|few
CASSIGGSGQPQHF
TGTGCCAGTAGTATAGGAGGGTCAGGTCAGCCCCAGCATTTT
>TRBV7-2|TRBJ2-1|TRBD1|few
CASSSRTGAGEQFF
TGTGCCAGCAGCTCTAGGACAGGGGCAGGCGAGCAGTTCTTC
>TRBV5-4|TRBJ2-5|-|few
CASSLRTVTQETQYF
TGTGCCAGCAGCCTGCGGACAGTCACTCAAGAGACCCAGTACTTC
>TRBV19|TRBJ2-7|TRBD1|few
CASSIDLLRQGIANEQYF
TGTGCCAGTAGTATAGATTTGCTCCGACAGGGGATCGCCAACGAGCAGTACTTC
>TRBV2|TRBJ2-3|TRBD1|few
CASGGPGQVQDTQYF
TGTGCCAGCGGAGGTCCGGGACAGGTTCAGGATACGCAGTATTTT
>TRBV5-1|TRBJ2-5|-|-
CASSVRTGQETQYF
TGCGCCAGCAGCGTTCGGACGGGACAAGAGACCCAGTACTTC
>TRBV5-5|TRBJ2-5|-|-
CASSLHREEETQYF
TGTGCCAGCAGCTTGCACAGGGAAGAAGAGACCCAGTACTTC
>TRBV5-8|TRBJ2-7|-|few
CASSRTSYEQYF
TGTGCCAGCAGCCGAACTAGCTACGAGCAGTACTTC
>TRBV7-2|TRBJ2-3|TRBD2|-
CASSYRDYTDTQYF
TGTGCCAGCAGCTACCGGGACTACACAGATACGCAGTATTTT
>TRBV19|TRBJ1-5|-|many
CASGPRDQPQHF
TGTGCCAGCGGCCCCCGCGATCAGCCCCAGCATTTT
>TRBV5-1|TRBJ2-3|-|-
CASSFSAFADTQYF
TGCGCCAGCAGCTTTTCTGCATTTGCAGATACGCAGTATTTT
>TRBV19|TRBJ2-5|TRBD1|few
CASSPGDRQETQYF
TGTGCCAGTAGTCCTGGGGACAGACAAGAGACCCAGTACTTC
>TRBV7-2|TRBJ2-7|-|few
CASSPGPSYEQYF
TGTGCCAGCAGCCCCGGGCCTTCCTACGAGCAGTACTTC
>TRBV5-1|TRBJ2-3|TRBD1|-
CASSVGTAVSDTQYF
TGCGCCAGCAGCGTTGGGACAGCTGTTTCAGATACGCAGTATTTT
>TRBV28|TRBJ2-5|TRBD1|-
CASTPGQGRETQYF
TGTGCCAGCACTCCGGGACAGGGCCGGGAGACCCAGTACTTC
>TRBV10-3|TRBJ1-1|-|few
CAISVGGLNTEAFF
TGTGCCATCAGTGTCGGGGGACTGAACACTGAAGCTTTCTTT
>TRBV20-1|TRBJ2-7|-|-
CSAKGHYEQYF
TGCAGTGCTAAGGGGCACTACGAGCAGTACTTC
>TRBV2|TRBJ2-3|TRBD1|few
CASSEVTGVTQYF
TGTGCCAGCAGTGAAGTCACAGGGGTGACGCAGTATTTT
>TRBV10-3|TRBJ2-1|TRBD2|-
CAISVSEFGGSSFNEQFF
TGTGCCATCAGTGTCTCCGAATTCGGCGGGAGCTCGTTCAATGAGCAGTTCTTC
>TRBV28|TRBJ1-5|-|-
CASSFINQPQHF
TGTGCCAGCAGTTTTATCAACCAGCCCCAGCATTTT
>TRBV7-6|TRBJ2-5|-|-
CASSFSWGFQETQYF
TGTGCCAGCAGCTTCTCATGGGGGTTCCAAGAGACCCAGTACTTC
>TRBV5-1|TRBJ2-7|TRBD1|-
CASSLWTGGRSYEQYF
TGCGCCAGCAGCTTGTGGACAGGCGGACGTTCCTACGAGCAGTACTTC
>TRBV6-1|TRBJ2-3|-|-
CASSERKERITDTQYF
TGTGCCAGCAGTGAAAGGAAGGAGCGAATCACAGATACGCAGTATTTT
>TRBV15|TRBJ2-1|-|-
CATSQLLLNEQFF
TGTGCCACCAGCCAGCTACTCCTCAATGAGCAGTTCTTC
>TRBV10-3|TRBJ2-5|-|few
CAIGKPGKETQYF
TGTGCCATCGGAAAGCCGGGAAAAGAGACCCAGTACTTC
>TRBV28|TRBJ2-5|-|few
CASKRGGETQYF
TGTGCCAGCAAGAGGGGCGGAGAGACCCAGTACTTC
>TRBV20-1|TRBJ2-1|-|-
CSAREVPRGFF
TGCAGTGCTAGAGAGGTCCCAAGAGGGTTCTTC